This TCR beta chain emerged from a study of T cell responses to AZD1222 COVID-19 vaccine. This clone has a handful of counts. Its antigen is unidentified. Measured with immunoSEQ multiplex PCR; TCRdb has only the in-frame clones, and not every one. The sample lists under 150,000 clones, about nine tenths occurring once. General study points: Spike was spanned by vaccine-associated CD4 TCRs, which were dominant at 160-218 and 743-854. Among those given AZD1222, only 5 to 7 were seropositive at baseline. Variant regions that are unmutated are reportedly the target of nearly half of spike-specific TCRs. Repertoires were obtained solely post-peak T cell response.

Trimming shortened V by 0 bases and J by 1 base, and 7 bases separated the two germline ends. Germline lookup yields CDR1 LNHNV and CDR2 YYDKDF (reference sequence). The CDR3 loop spans 15 amino acids. V usage is TRBV15 and J usage is TRBJ2-1; possibly TRBD1 for D (6 bases). The specimen was peripheral blood, collected 28 days after the second AZD1222 dose. The receptor comes from an adult who received the AZD1222 COVID-19 vaccine. The CDR3 nucleotides read TGTGCCACCAGCAGAGATACAGGGTCCTACAATGAGCAGTTCTTC. Protein: CATSRDTGSYNEQFF. Filled out from reference TRBV15 and TRBJ2-1, the complete variable domain reads DAMVIQNPRYQVTQFGKPVTLSCSQTLNHNVMYWYQQKSSQAPKLLFHYYDKDFNNEADTPDNFQSRRPNTSFCFLDIRSPGLGDTAMYLCATSRDTGSYNEQFFGPGTRLTVL.